This TCR beta chain derives from a study of OX40 agonist ivuxolimab in advanced cancers. In the study overall: The patients received agonistic anti-OX40 (CD134) antibody ivuxolimab. People in dose escalation had one of these cancers: hepatocellular carcinoma, melanoma, renal cell or head and neck cancer.

Profiling relied on immunoSEQ multiplex PCR, and the TCRdb table lists in-frame clones only, not all of them. Here the sample spans about 17,000 clones, over 75% being singletons. Per germline, CDR1 MGHRA and CDR2 YSYEKL. V gave up 3 bases and J gave up 7 bases; unmatched junction bases: 7. CDR3 length: 14 amino acids. The rearrangement links TRBV4-1 to TRBJ2-7, with TRBD1 matching over 9 bases. The specimen was CD4+ or CD8+ T cells sorted from blood, collected in a trial of the OX40 agonist ivuxolimab. This clonotype was sampled from an adult with an advanced solid tumor such as melanoma, head and neck, liver or kidney cancer. CDR3: CASSQDGTGLEQYF. DNA of the CDR3: TGCGCCAGCAGCCAGGACGGGACAGGGCTGGAGCAGTACTTC.